These T cell receptor beta chains were read from a single sample in a study of T cell changes during pregnancy in multiple sclerosis. Assay used: immunoSEQ multiplex PCR; TCRdb lists only in-frame clones, some missing. The table includes about 64,000 clones, almost 97% detected once. Sequences were derived from CD8+ T cells from peripheral blood mononuclear cells, sampled after pregnancy. The receptors were gathered from a female donor with multiple sclerosis, enrolled in a pregnancy study. CDR3s include the opening cysteine and the closing phenylalanine or tryptophan. Fields, in order: D gene, V gene, clone size, J gene, CDR3 protein, CDR3 DNA. D genes are given only for firm matches. The size field is filled for only some rows; it gives once, few, many or a size class.

TRBD2	TRBV10-3	.	TRBJ2-1	CATRTSGIDEQFF	TGTGCCACTAGGACTAGCGGTATTGATGAGCAGTTCTTC
.	TRBV7-8	.	TRBJ2-5	CASSPGVQETQYF	TGTGCCAGCAGCCCGGGAGTCCAAGAGACCCAGTACTTC
TRBD2	TRBV9	.	TRBJ2-7	CASSVYSGTTYEQYF	TGTGCCAGCAGCGTATATAGCGGGACCACCTACGAGCAGTACTTC
TRBD2	TRBV7-6	.	TRBJ2-1	CASSLASGRPSYNEQFF	TGTGCCAGCAGCTTAGCGAGCGGGAGACCTTCCTACAATGAGCAGTTCTTC
TRBD2	TRBV29-1	.	TRBJ2-1	CSSLSGVVSYNEQFF	TGCAGCTCGTTGAGCGGGGTCGTCTCCTACAATGAGCAGTTCTTC
.	TRBV5-8	.	TRBJ2-5	CASSHRQFEETQYF	TGTGCCAGCAGCCATAGACAGTTTGAGGAGACCCAGTACTTC
TRBD2	TRBV10-3	once	TRBJ2-3	CAISATSGFTDTQYF	TGTGCCATCAGTGCCACTAGCGGGTTCACAGATACGCAGTATTTT
TRBD1	TRBV14	.	TRBJ1-2	CASSQDTGAMGYGYTF	TGTGCCAGCAGCCAAGATACAGGGGCAATGGGATACGGCTACACCTTC
TRBD2	TRBV13	.	TRBJ2-7	CASSPASGSEQYF	TGTGCCAGCAGCCCCGCTAGCGGGAGTGAGCAGTACTTC
TRBD2	TRBV11-2	.	TRBJ2-1	CASTQRGGRAAYNEQFF	TGTGCCAGCACTCAACGGGGGGGTCGAGCCGCCTACAATGAGCAGTTCTTC
.	TRBV2	.	TRBJ1-1	CASSWGPQDTEAFF	TGTGCCAGCAGTTGGGGCCCTCAGGACACTGAAGCTTTCTTT
TRBD1	TRBV2	.	TRBJ2-4	CASSTSEFRGLGAKNIQYF	TGTGCCAGCAGTACATCTGAGTTCAGGGGGTTGGGGGCCAAAAACATTCAGTACTTC
TRBD2	TRBV28	.	TRBJ2-7	CASSYGTSGSEQYF	TGTGCCAGCAGTTATGGGACTAGCGGTAGCGAGCAGTACTTC
TRBD2	TRBV19	.	TRBJ2-7	CASSIGGGMDEQYF	TGTGCCAGTAGTATCGGGGGAGGGATGGACGAGCAGTACTTC
TRBD2	TRBV4-1	.	TRBJ2-3	CASSQAGSGRGDTQYF	TGCGCCAGCAGCCAAGCCGGGAGCGGGAGAGGAGATACGCAGTATTTT
.	TRBV5-4	.	TRBJ2-7	CASSYRDTNYEQYF	TGTGCCAGCAGCTACCGGGACACTAATTACGAGCAGTACTTC
.	TRBV30	.	TRBJ1-1	CAWSGPSLNTEAFF	TGTGCCTGGAGTGGGCCCAGTCTGAACACTGAAGCTTTCTTT
TRBD1	TRBV19	.	TRBJ1-4	CASSPRPGGQGVANEKLFF	TGTGCCAGTAGTCCCCGCCCCGGAGGGCAGGGGGTCGCTAATGAAAAACTGTTTTTT
.	TRBV15	.	TRBJ1-5	CATSRDRGSGQPQHF	TGTGCCACCAGCAGAGATCGGGGGTCGGGACAGCCCCAGCATTTT
.	TRBV27	.	TRBJ2-7	CASSLQGPHEQYF	TGTGCCAGCAGTTTGCAGGGGCCCCACGAGCAGTACTTC
TRBD2	TRBV28	.	TRBJ2-7	CASADSGLAGSYEQYF	TGTGCCAGCGCCGACTCTGGACTAGCGGGATCCTACGAGCAGTACTTC
.	TRBV28	.	TRBJ2-1	CASTVRQGYANEQFF	TGTGCCAGCACAGTTCGGCAGGGGTACGCCAATGAGCAGTTCTTC
.	TRBV27	.	TRBJ2-1	CASSLAIAEREFF	TGTGCCAGCAGTTTAGCGATTGCCGAGAGGGAGTTCTTC
TRBD1	TRBV2	.	TRBJ1-1	CASPLKGDRGRRAFF	TGTGCCAGCCCTCTGAAAGGGGACAGGGGGCGAAGAGCTTTCTTT
.	TRBV7-2	.	TRBJ2-7	CASSLGSSVYEQYF	TGTGCCAGCAGCTTAGGGTCTTCAGTCTACGAGCAGTACTTC
TRBD1	TRBV5-4	.	TRBJ2-7	CASSLRGQGNHEQYF	TGTGCCAGCAGCTTACGTGGACAGGGTAACCACGAGCAGTACTTC